The subject of this entry is one TCR beta chain. The CDR3 has 18 amino acids. Germline-derived CDR1 and CDR2 are WNHNN and SYGVQD (reference sequence). Trimming removed 3 bases at V and 5 bases at J, with 22 bases between. The record originates from a study of OX40 agonist ivuxolimab in advanced cancers. Overall study context: Enrolled patients in dose escalation had cancers that were hepatocellular carcinoma, melanoma, renal cell or head and neck cancer.

Assay used: immunoSEQ multiplex PCR; TCRdb lists only in-frame clones, some missing. The sample lists about 84,000 clones, roughly 87% seen once, with 0.15% to 0.2% in the top ten. This sequence joins TRBV10-1 and TRBJ2-2, with D perhaps matching TRBD1 or TRBD2 (5 bases each). The source is an adult with an advanced solid tumor such as melanoma, head and neck, liver or kidney cancer. The specimen was CD4+ or CD8+ T cells sorted from blood, collected in a trial of the OX40 agonist ivuxolimab. For the CDR3, the DNA is TGCGCCAGCAGTGATCAGGGCTCGCGGCCTAGCAGGACCGGGGAGCTGTTTTTT. As protein: CASSDQGSRPSRTGELFF.